This TCR beta chain was identified during a study of prognosis after radiotherapy for stage I lung cancer. The overall study: Between early 2018 and 2019, patients with stage I non-small cell lung cancer were enrolled.

This clonotype showed up many times. Its target is unknown. Overall study results and limits: Unique TCR clone counts were lower following stereotactic body radiation therapy (median about 10,000 versus 6,900).

Six milliliters of peripheral blood were drawn at each of two time points. V was trimmed by 5 bases and J by 8 bases, leaving 13 bases between them. The CDR3 spans 13 residues. Germline CDR1 MNHNS, CDR2 SASEGT. Genomic DNA provided the template from which TCR beta CDR3 was amplified by two-round multiplex PCR. Round one of PCR was performed, and it used primers specific to each TRBV and TRBJ gene. From the multiplex PCR reads, TCRdb called clonotypes with MiXCR, one entry per CDR3 protein. In the table there are about 13,000 distinct CDR3 sequences, approximately 30% of which are singletons. The genes are TRBV6-1 and TRBJ2-1; D is uncertain. The source of this sequence is a donor aged 50 or older with non-small cell lung cancer. This sample comprised PBMCs, obtained before or after stereotactic body radiation therapy (not recorded which). The CDR3 spells CASSPALEDEQFF. The DNA of the CDR3 is TGTGCCAGCAGTCCCGCCCTAGAGGATGAGCAGTTCTTC.